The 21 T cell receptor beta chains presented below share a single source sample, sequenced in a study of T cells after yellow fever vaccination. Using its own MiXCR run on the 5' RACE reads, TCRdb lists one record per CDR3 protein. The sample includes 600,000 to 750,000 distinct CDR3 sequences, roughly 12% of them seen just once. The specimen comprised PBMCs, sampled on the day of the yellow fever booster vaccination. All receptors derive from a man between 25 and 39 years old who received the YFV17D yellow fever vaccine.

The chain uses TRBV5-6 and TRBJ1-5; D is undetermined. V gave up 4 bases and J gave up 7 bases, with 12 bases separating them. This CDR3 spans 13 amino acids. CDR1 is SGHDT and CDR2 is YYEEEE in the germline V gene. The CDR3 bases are TGTGCCAGCAGCCTGGGTCTCAAACAGCCCCAGCATTTT. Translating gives CASSLGLKQPQHF.

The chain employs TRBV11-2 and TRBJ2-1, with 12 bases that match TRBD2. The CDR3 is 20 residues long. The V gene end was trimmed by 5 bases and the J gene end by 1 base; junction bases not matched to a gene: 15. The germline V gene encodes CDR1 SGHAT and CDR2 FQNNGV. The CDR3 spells CASSGKGLAGGYQSYNEQFF. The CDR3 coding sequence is TGTGCCAGCAGCGGAAAGGGGCTAGCGGGAGGGTATCAGTCCTACAATGAGCAGTTCTTC.

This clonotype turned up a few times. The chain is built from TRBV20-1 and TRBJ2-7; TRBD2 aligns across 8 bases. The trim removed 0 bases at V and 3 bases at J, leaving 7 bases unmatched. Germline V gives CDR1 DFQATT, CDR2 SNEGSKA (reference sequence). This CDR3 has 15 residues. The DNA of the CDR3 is TGCAGTGCTAGAGATCGAGCGGGAGCCCTCTACGAGCAGTACTTC. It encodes CSARDRAGALYEQYF.

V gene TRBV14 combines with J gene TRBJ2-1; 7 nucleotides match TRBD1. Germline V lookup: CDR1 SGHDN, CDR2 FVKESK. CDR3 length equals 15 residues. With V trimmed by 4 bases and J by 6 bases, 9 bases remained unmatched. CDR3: CASSPGQLLINEQFF. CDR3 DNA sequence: TGTGCCAGCAGCCCGGGACAGTTACTGATCAATGAGCAGTTCTTC.

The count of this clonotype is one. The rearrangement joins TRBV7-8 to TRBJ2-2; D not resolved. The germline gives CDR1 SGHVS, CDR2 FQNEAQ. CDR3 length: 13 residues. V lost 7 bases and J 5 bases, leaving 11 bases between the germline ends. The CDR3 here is CASTSDATGELFF. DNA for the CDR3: TGTGCCAGCACGTCGGACGCTACCGGGGAGCTGTTTTTT.

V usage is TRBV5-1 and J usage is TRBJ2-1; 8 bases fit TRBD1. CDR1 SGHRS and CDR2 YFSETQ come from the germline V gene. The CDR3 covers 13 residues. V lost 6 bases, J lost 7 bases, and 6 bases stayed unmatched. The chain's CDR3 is CASTGQGRNEQFF. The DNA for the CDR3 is TGCGCCAGCACCGGACAGGGAAGGAATGAGCAGTTCTTC.

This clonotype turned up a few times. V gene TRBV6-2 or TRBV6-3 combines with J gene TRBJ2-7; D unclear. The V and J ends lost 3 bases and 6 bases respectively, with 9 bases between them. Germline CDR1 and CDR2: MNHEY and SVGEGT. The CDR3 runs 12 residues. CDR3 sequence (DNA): TGTGCCAGCAGTTATGGATTGTTCGAGCAGTACTTC. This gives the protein CASSYGLFEQYF.

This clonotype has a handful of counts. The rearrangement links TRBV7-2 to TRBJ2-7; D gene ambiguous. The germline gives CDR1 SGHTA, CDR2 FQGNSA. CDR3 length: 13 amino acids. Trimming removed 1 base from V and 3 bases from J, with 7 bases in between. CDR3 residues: CASSLEVLYEQYF. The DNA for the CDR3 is TGTGCCAGCAGCTTAGAGGTCCTCTACGAGCAGTACTTC. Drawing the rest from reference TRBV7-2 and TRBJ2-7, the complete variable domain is GAGVSQSPSNKVTEKGKDVELRCDPISGHTALYWYRQSLGQGLEFLIYFQGNSAPDKSGLPSDRFSAERTGGSVSTLTIQRTQQEDSAVYLCASSLEVLYEQYFGPGTRLTVT.

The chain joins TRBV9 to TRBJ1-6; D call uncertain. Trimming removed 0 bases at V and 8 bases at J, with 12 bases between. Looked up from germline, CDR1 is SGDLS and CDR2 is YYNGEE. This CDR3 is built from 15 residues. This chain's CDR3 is CASSVGGREDSPLHF. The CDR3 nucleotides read TGTGCCAGCAGCGTAGGAGGAAGGGAGGATTCACCCCTCCACTTT. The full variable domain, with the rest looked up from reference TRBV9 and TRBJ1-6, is DSGVTQTPKHLITATGQRVTLRCSPRSGDLSVYWYQQSLDQGLQFLIQYYNGEERAKGNILERFSAQQFPDLHSELNLSSLELGDSALYFCASSVGGREDSPLHFGNGTRLTVT.

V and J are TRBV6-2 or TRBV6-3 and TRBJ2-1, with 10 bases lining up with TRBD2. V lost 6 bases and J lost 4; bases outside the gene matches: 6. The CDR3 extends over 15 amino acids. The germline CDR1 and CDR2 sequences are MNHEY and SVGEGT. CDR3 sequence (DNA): TGTGCCAGCAGGATCCTAGCGGGAGTGTACAATGAGCAGTTCTTC. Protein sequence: CASRILAGVYNEQFF.

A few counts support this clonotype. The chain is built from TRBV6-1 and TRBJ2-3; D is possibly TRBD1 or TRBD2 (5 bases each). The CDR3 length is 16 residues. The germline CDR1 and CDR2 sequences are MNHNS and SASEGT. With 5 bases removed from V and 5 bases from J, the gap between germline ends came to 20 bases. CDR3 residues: CASSPIRRDARDTQYF. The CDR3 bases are TGTGCCAGCAGTCCTATCCGACGGGACGCAAGAGATACGCAGTATTTT.

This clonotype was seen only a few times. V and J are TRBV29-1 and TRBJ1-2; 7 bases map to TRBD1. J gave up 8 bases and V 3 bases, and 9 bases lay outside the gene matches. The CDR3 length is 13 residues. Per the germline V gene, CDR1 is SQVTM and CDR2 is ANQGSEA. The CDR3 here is CSVDEDRVGGYTF. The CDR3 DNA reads TGCAGCGTTGATGAAGACAGGGTGGGCGGCTACACCTTC. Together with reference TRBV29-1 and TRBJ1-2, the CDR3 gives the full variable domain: SAVISQKPSRDICQRGTSLTIQCQVDSQVTMMFWYRQQPGQSLTLIATANQGSEATYESGFVIDKFPISRPNLTFSTLTVSNMSPEDSSIYLCSVDEDRVGGYTFGSGTRLTVV.

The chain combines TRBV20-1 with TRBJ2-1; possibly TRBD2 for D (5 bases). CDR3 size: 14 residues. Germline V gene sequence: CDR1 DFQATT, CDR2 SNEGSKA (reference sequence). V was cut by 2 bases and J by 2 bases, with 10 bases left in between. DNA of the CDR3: TGCAGTGCTAGATTGAGCGGAGCCTACAATGAGCAGTTCTTC. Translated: CSARLSGAYNEQFF.

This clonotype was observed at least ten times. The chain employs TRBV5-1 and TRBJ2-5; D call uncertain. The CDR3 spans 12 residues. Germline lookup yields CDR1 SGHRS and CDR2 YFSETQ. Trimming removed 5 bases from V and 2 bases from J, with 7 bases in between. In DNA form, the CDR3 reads TGCGCCAGCAGAGGGTCGCAAGAGACCCAGTACTTC. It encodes CASRGSQETQYF.

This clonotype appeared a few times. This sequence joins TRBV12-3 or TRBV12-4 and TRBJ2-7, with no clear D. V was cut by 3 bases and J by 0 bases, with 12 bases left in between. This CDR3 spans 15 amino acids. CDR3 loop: CASSFQRPSSYEQYF. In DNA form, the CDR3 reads TGTGCCAGCAGTTTTCAGCGACCTTCCTCCTACGAGCAGTACTTC.

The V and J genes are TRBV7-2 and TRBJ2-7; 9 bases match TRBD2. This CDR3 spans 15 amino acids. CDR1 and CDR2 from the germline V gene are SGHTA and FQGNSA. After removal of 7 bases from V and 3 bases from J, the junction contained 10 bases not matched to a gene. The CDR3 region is CASTSTLSGSYEQYF. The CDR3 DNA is TGTGCCAGCACCAGCACCCTTAGCGGGAGCTACGAGCAGTACTTC.

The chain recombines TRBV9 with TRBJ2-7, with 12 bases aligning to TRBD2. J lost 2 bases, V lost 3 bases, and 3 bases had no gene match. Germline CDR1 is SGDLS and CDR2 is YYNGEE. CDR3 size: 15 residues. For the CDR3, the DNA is TGTGCCAGCAGCGGCCTAGCGGGAGGGCCCTACGAGCAGTACTTC. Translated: CASSGLAGGPYEQYF.

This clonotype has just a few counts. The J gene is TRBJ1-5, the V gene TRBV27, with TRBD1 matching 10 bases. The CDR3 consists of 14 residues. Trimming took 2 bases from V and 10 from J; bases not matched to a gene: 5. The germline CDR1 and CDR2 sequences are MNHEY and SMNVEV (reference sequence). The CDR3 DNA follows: TGTGCCAGCAGTTTAGGGACAGGGGCCTCCCCCCAGCATTTT. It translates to CASSLGTGASPQHF.

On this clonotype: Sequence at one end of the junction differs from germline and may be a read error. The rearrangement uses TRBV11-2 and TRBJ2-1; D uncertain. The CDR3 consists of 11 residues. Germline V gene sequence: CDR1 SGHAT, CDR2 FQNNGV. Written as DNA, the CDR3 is TGTGCCATCAGCCCCTGGTATGAGCAGTTCTTC. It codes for CAISPWYEQFF.

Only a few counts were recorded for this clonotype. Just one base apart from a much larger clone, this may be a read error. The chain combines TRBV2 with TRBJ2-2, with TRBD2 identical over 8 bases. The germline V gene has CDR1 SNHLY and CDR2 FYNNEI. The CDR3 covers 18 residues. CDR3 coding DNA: TGTACCAGCAGTCCCCAAGTCGGAGCGGGAGTGAGGAACGGGGAGCTGTTTTTT. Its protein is CTSSPQVGAGVRNGELFF.

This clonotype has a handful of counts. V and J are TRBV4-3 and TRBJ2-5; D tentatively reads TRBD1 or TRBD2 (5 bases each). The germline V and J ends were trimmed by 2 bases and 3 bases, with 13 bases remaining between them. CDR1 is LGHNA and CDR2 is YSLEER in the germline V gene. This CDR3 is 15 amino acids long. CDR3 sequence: CASSQLTGTEETQYF. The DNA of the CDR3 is TGCGCCAGCAGCCAATTAACCGGGACCGAAGAGACCCAGTACTTC.